This record concerns one T cell receptor (beta chain) sequence. What it binds is not known. This entry is derived from a study of CD8+CD57+ T cells in acquired aplastic anemia. Study-wide context: DNA from sorted CD4+ and CD8+ cells averaged around 3.5 ug. General observations from the study: The number of CD8+ CDR3 sequences shared by patients and controls was roughly 31.

Profiles of TCR beta VDJ and CDR3 were generated from a genomic DNA template. TCRdb passed the reads through MiXCR, listing each CDR3 protein once. This sample has approximately 40,000 distinct CDR3 sequences, with approximately 63% found just once. V shed 5 bases and J shed 6 bases, with 19 bases lying between them. The CDR3 loop spans 15 amino acids. Per the germline V gene, CDR1 is PRHDT and CDR2 is FYEKMQ (reference sequence). Previously, flow cytometry had revealed CD8+CD57+ cell expansion in the patients chosen for sequencing. Severe acquired aplastic anemia was present in all patients. Sampling of blood occurred while the patients had still received no therapy.

Sequences were obtained from sorted CD4+, CD8+, or CD8+CD57+ T cells (not recorded which) from PBMCs. The chain recombines TRBV13 with TRBJ1-2; a weak D match, TRBD1 (5 bases). The TCR originated in a human donor with aplastic anemia. The CDR3 DNA reads TGTGCCAGCAGCCAAGACAGTGAACTTAGGGATGGCTACACCTTC. Residues: CASSQDSELRDGYTF.